One and the same sample provided the 8 T cell receptor beta chains below, sequenced in a study of cytomegalovirus exposure and HLA in healthy donors. PCR primers comprised 60 Vbeta and 13 Jbeta primers. This table comes from immunoSEQ multiplex PCR, and its TCRdb copy is limited to in-frame clones, with some not included. The table has 95,000 to 110,000 clones, more than 75% seen once; the top ten hold under 3.5%. Sequencing was done on a sample of PBMCs. Source of these receptors: a man aged 30-40 years in good health and CMV-seropositive.

This chain connects TRBV6-6 to TRBJ1-1, with D unresolved. The V end lost 6 bases, the J end lost 6 bases, and 11 bases lay between the germline ends. The germline CDR1 and CDR2 sequences are MNHNY and SVGAGI (reference sequence). The CDR3 consists of 12 residues. CDR3 amino acids: CASRDWGSEAFF. In nucleotides, the CDR3 is TGTGCCAGCAGGGACTGGGGATCTGAAGCTTTCTTT.

The chain recombines TRBV7-9 with TRBJ2-1, with a weak D call TRBD1 (6 bases). The CDR3 runs to 16 residues. CDR1 and CDR2 (germline): SEHNR, FQNEAQ (reference sequence). V was pared by 6 bases and J by 6 bases, with 21 bases between. The CDR3 DNA reads as TGTGCCAGCAGACGACTCAGGGGATCGTCAGGCAATGAGCAGTTCTTC. Protein: CASRRLRGSSGNEQFF.

This clone was recorded a few times. The J gene is TRBJ1-2, the V gene TRBV19, with a tentative D call TRBD1 (5 bases). Trimming stripped 4 bases from V and 4 bases from J, with 7 bases between. CDR1 and CDR2 from the germline V gene are LNHDA and SQIVND (reference sequence). The CDR3 consists of 12 residues. Written as DNA, the CDR3 is TGTGCCAGTAGTACCGGGGGCTATGGCTACACCTTC. Protein sequence: CASSTGGYGYTF.

This clone was counted between two and nine times. The chain combines TRBV9 with TRBJ1-1; the D is unclear. The V gene's germline CDR1 is SGDLS and CDR2 YYNGEE. Trimming pared 3 bases from V and 0 bases from J, leaving 6 bases between. The CDR3 runs 13 residues. The CDR3 DNA reads as TGTGCCAGCAGCGCACAGATGAACACTGAAGCTTTCTTT. As protein: CASSAQMNTEAFF.

This sequence joins TRBV5-1 and TRBJ2-1; the match to TRBD2 covers 9 bases. V lost 3 bases and J lost 5; bases outside the gene matches: 9. Germline assignment: CDR1 SGHRS and CDR2 YFSETQ. The CDR3 consists of 16 residues. This CDR3 reads CASSSYGLAGNNEQFF. For the CDR3, the DNA is TGCGCCAGCAGCTCCTACGGTCTAGCGGGGAACAATGAGCAGTTCTTC.

Concerning this clone: The junction departs from the called germline gene at one end, perhaps through a read error. The gene calls are TRBV19 and TRBJ1-4, with a tentative D call TRBD1 (5 bases). Germline CDR1 reads LNHDA; CDR2 reads SQIVND (reference sequence). The CDR3 runs to 14 residues. CDR3 DNA: TGTGCCAGTAGCTTACAGGCGCTAAATGAAAGACTGTTTTTT. This translates into CASSLQALNERLFF.

V and J are TRBV7-9 and TRBJ2-2, with D hard to call. Trimming cost V 7 bases and J 0 bases, with 9 bases left between them. CDR3 size: 14 residues. Looked up from germline, CDR1 is SEHNR and CDR2 is FQNEAQ (reference sequence). Here the CDR3 reads CASKRSSNTGELFF. CDR3 DNA: TGTGCCAGCAAAAGGAGCTCGAACACCGGGGAGCTGTTTTTT.

The J gene is TRBJ1-2, the V gene TRBV6-1; TRBD1 is a possible D gene (6 bases). The germline V gene has CDR1 MNHNS and CDR2 SASEGT. Trimming took off 1 base at V and 3 bases at J, with 12 bases between the two ends. CDR3 length equals 15 residues. Written as DNA, the CDR3 is TGTGCCAGCAGTGAAGTCAGGGGAGGGGACTATGGCTACACCTTC. This sequence encodes CASSEVRGGDYGYTF.